This T cell receptor beta chain was retrieved from a study of shared clonotypes between healthy human individuals (TCRdb year 2020). At the level of the whole study: The cohort comprised two women and three men aged 18 to 49 years. For each donor, three plates each were used for CD4 naive and CD4 memory, two plates were used for CD8 naive, and one plate was used for CD8 memory. Between about 0.94 and 8.9 billion PBMCs per donor were obtained by leukapheresis. To estimate repertoire size and how much clonotype sharing occurs between individuals, the study deeply sequenced the blood TCR repertoires of a handful of healthy adults. Different laboratories and diverse techniques were used to prepare libraries and sequence TCR repertoires, to increase sequencing depth and limit assay-specific biases. What the research found in general, with its limitations: Sampling was restricted to blood, and TCR repertoires in tissue are likely to differ from TCR repertoires in blood. The genetic and exposure-history diversity represented was limited by the small number of donors. Rarefaction of sorted-subset datasets indicated incomplete sequencing despite the large sequencing depth. Clonotypes shared by all four sorted-subset donors showed higher generation probabilities than non-shared clonotypes. Naive subsets generally had larger estimated clonotype richness than memory subsets did. When a handful of donors were compared, the shared fraction of clonotypes was 5% to 6.5% for naive CD4, around 4% for naive CD8, 2.3% for memory CD4, and 0.4% for memory CD8. Pairwise subsampling led to the expectation that sequencing depth would affect the degree of clonotype sharing among donors.

CDR1 SGHTA and CDR2 FQGNSA were looked up in the germline V gene. At the junction V is shortened by 2 bases and J by 8 bases, with 10 bases in between. There are 13 amino acids in the CDR3, from cysteine to phenylalanine inclusive. This entry keeps only the CDR3 DNA: 39 bases, framed from base 1. This clone was observed a single time. Its antigen remains unidentified. Qualities for individual bases were not recorded, and no much larger clone is one base off. Healthy HIV-negative adults with no recently reported acute infections or vaccinations were included as donors. Only Caucasian adults living in Nashville, Tennessee, USA were represented among the donors. Magnetic negative selection was used to enrich CD4+ T cells, after which naive cells were positively selected on CD45RA and the negative fraction became the memory subset. After blood collection by leukapheresis, PBMCs were isolated using Ficoll-Histopaque density gradient centrifugation and then cryopreserved in the vapor phase of liquid nitrogen. Analytical flow cytometry was used to check the purity and quantity of every magnetically sorted T cell population. Genomic DNA was isolated from each sorted fraction and quantified by UV absorbance on a Nanodrop 2000c.

TCR CDR3 regions were amplified from genomic DNA by multiplex PCR using the deep immunoSEQ assay. Genomic DNA extracted from each cell subset was distributed evenly over all wells of several immunoSEQ 96-well plates, and each plate served as one replicate. Each replicate PCR for sorted subsets received 200 ng genomic DNA, equal to around 32,000 T cell genomes. The purified libraries were quantified using a Qubit 3.0 fluorometer, sized with a Bioanalyzer 2100, and then quantified again using the KAPA Library Quantification kit. Every immunoSEQ 96-well plate was sequenced on a separate single-read 150-cycle Illumina NextSeq 550 flow cell. The original pipeline was this. Because the immunoSEQ output held only junctional sequences and lacked quality scores, the filtering could not match the filtering applied to full-length reads. To assign V/J genes and CDR3, sequences were annotated using PyIR, a Python wrapper for IgBLAST v1.9, with IMGT germline references. Reads were filtered out if the reads had weak V/J assignments (E-value above 1e-6), no CDR3, stop codons, out-of-frame junctions, or ambiguous translated residues. V3J clonotypes were defined as sequences sharing an identical inferred V gene, J gene, and CDR3 amino acid sequence. The percentage overlap between two repertoires was calculated by dividing the number of shared unique clonotypes by the size of the smaller repertoire. Richness of each repertoire was evaluated using RTK rarefaction, the Chao1 estimator, and Recon v2.1 estimates of unobserved clonotypes. Generation probabilities for all TCRbeta clonotypes obtained by the gDNA method from four donors were computed using OLGA. TCRdb retrieved this table from immuneACCESS and kept in-frame rearrangements only. Not all clones are present; in checked studies, unresolved V genes account for under half, and no reason is known for the remainder. V, J and clone size reflect that table, while D and trimming were determined from the DNA. A total of millions of clones appear in this sample, approximately 92% of them only once. The ten largest clonotypes hold about 0.13% of the sample.

Recombination connected TRBV7-2 to TRBJ2-1; the D gene cannot be named for sure. The TCR was taken from a man aged 18-30 years in good health. The specimen sequenced was naive CD4+ T cells sorted from blood. The cell subset or site label of this sample denotes: CD45RA+ positively selected. The bases read TGTGCCAGCAGCTTACTAGTTGATTATGAGCAGTTCTTC. Its translation reads: CASSLLVDYEQFF.